Listed below are T cell receptor beta chains from one sample, sequenced in a study of cytomegalovirus exposure and HLA in healthy donors. The data were produced by immunoSEQ multiplex PCR, yet TCRdb's version contains in-frame clones alone and is incomplete. The sample carries under 150,000 clones, roughly 67% recorded once. Sequenced sample: PBMCs. Every receptor here comes from a man in his late teens or twenties in good health and CMV-seropositive. The CDR3 runs from the conserved cysteine through the conserved F or W. Each record gives: CDR3 protein, CDR3 DNA, D gene, clone size, V gene, J gene. A D gene is named only where the DNA matches it firmly. The size field is filled for only some rows; it gives once, few, many or a size class.

CASSLRRGISGNTIYF,TGTGCCAGCAGCTTGCGGAGGGGTATCTCTGGAAACACCATATATTTT,.,.,TRBV5-6,TRBJ1-3
CASTRQGTLGYTF,TGTGCCAGCACCCGACAGGGAACCCTTGGCTACACCTTC,TRBD1,once,TRBV6-5,TRBJ1-2
CASSVQTSKPYEQYF,TGTGCCAGCAGTGTGCAGACTAGTAAGCCCTACGAGCAGTACTTC,.,few,TRBV6-1,TRBJ2-7
CASGRTAESGELFF,TGTGCCAGCGGCCGGACAGCCGAGTCCGGGGAGCTGTTTTTT,.,.,TRBV6-1,TRBJ2-2
CASSLGGLASAKNIQYF,TGTGCCAGCAGCTTAGGGGGACTAGCGTCGGCCAAAAACATTCAGTACTTC,TRBD2,.,TRBV11-2,TRBJ2-4
CASRGTTEQFF,TGTGCCAGCAGGGGGACAACTGAGCAGTTCTTC,.,.,TRBV6-5,TRBJ2-1
CASSLSSGQGSYGYTF,TGCGCCAGCAGCTTGTCTTCGGGACAGGGGTCCTATGGCTACACCTTC,TRBD1,.,TRBV5-1,TRBJ1-2
CASSLGPGNYGYTF,TGCGCCAGCAGCTTGGGCCCGGGGAACTATGGCTACACCTTC,.,few,TRBV5-1,TRBJ1-2
CASRPPGGLSYEQYF,TGTGCCAGCAGACCACCGGGGGGACTGTCCTACGAGCAGTACTTC,TRBD2,once,TRBV27,TRBJ2-7
CASSLDSGKPQHF,TGTGCCAGCAGCTTAGACAGCGGGAAGCCCCAGCATTTT,.,.,TRBV11-2,TRBJ1-5
CASSLDSREQYF,TGTGCCAGCAGCTTAGACAGTCGCGAGCAGTACTTC,.,.,TRBV7-2,TRBJ2-7
CASSLISGESYGYTF,TGTGCCAGCAGCTTGATCTCGGGGGAAAGCTATGGCTACACCTTC,.,.,TRBV5-4,TRBJ1-2
CASSQGGVKNTEAFF,TGTGCCAGCAGCCAAGGCGGAGTAAAGAACACTGAAGCTTTCTTT,.,.,TRBV4-2,TRBJ1-1
CASSEDRGHGGYTF,TGCGCCAGCAGTGAGGACAGGGGGCACGGTGGCTACACCTTC,TRBD1,.,TRBV10-2,TRBJ1-2
CASSMDSRSLHF,TGTGCCAGCAGCATGGACAGCCGCTCCCTCCACTTT,.,.,TRBV5-4,TRBJ1-6
CASGIAGGPNEQFF,TGTGCCAGCGGAATAGCGGGGGGGCCCAATGAGCAGTTCTTC,TRBD2,once,TRBV4-2,TRBJ2-1
CASSPPGTYANEQFF,TGTGCCAGCAGCCCGCCGGGGACTTATGCCAATGAGCAGTTCTTC,.,once,TRBV7-9,TRBJ2-1
CASSSGQATGYTF,TGTGCCAGCAGCTCGGGACAGGCGACAGGCTACACCTTC,TRBD1,.,TRBV6-5,TRBJ1-2
CASSLLSGGQETQYF,TGTGCCAGCAGTTTACTCTCCGGGGGGCAAGAGACCCAGTACTTC,TRBD2,few,TRBV28,TRBJ2-5
CASSQNGDRGRHF,TGTGCCAGCAGCCAGAATGGGGACAGGGGGCGGCATTTT,TRBD1,.,TRBV14,TRBJ1-5
CASSFSGQRSGGGYTF,TGTGCCAGCAGCTTTTCGGGACAGCGAAGCGGGGGAGGCTACACCTTC,TRBD1,.,TRBV5-6,TRBJ1-2
CASSAGGGYTF,TGTGCCAGCAGCGCGGGCGGCGGCTACACCTTC,.,.,TRBV27,TRBJ1-2
CASSASGDQPQHF,TGTGCCAGCAGCGCATCTGGAGATCAGCCCCAGCATTTT,.,.,TRBV7-6,TRBJ1-5
CASSLEVLEYTEAFF,TGTGCCAGCAGCTTAGAAGTATTAGAGTACACTGAAGCTTTCTTT,.,.,TRBV7-2,TRBJ1-1
CASSQGDKSNQPQHF,TGCGCCAGCAGCCAGGGGGACAAAAGCAATCAGCCCCAGCATTTT,TRBD1,.,TRBV5-1,TRBJ1-5
CATSRASGDTQYF,TGTGCCACCAGCAGAGCCAGCGGAGATACGCAGTATTTT,.,.,TRBV15,TRBJ2-3
CASSPGQGRGEQYF,TGTGCCAGCAGCCCTGGACAGGGTAGAGGCGAGCAGTACTTC,TRBD1,.,TRBV6-5,TRBJ2-7
CASTRRAGGQETQYF,TGTGCCAGCACGCGGCGGGCAGGGGGGCAAGAGACCCAGTACTTC,.,.,TRBV28,TRBJ2-5
CASSLVAGEQYF,TGTGCCAGCAGCTTAGTTGCCGGGGAGCAGTACTTC,.,.,TRBV7-9,TRBJ2-7
CASSHISGTGRNQPQHF,TGCGCCAGCAGCCATATTTCCGGGACAGGGAGGAATCAGCCCCAGCATTTT,TRBD1,.,TRBV4-1,TRBJ1-5
CASSYSGVDNQPQHF,TGCGCCAGCAGCTACTCCGGGGTGGACAATCAGCCCCAGCATTTT,.,few,TRBV5-1,TRBJ1-5
CASSPGTDLYEQYF,TGTGCCAGCTCACCAGGGACAGACTTATACGAGCAGTACTTC,TRBD1,once,TRBV18,TRBJ2-7
CASSLGGEQYF,TGCGCCAGCAGTCTGGGGGGCGAGCAGTACTTC,.,few,TRBV5-1,TRBJ2-7
CAINRGLTDTQYF,TGTGCCATAAACAGGGGGCTCACAGATACGCAGTATTTT,TRBD1,.,TRBV10-3,TRBJ2-3
CASSPNPGRHGYTF,TGCGCCAGCAGCCCCAACCCAGGGCGCCATGGCTACACCTTC,.,few,TRBV5-1,TRBJ1-2
CASSRDSRSNTEAFF,TGTGCCAGCAGTAGAGACAGCCGCTCGAACACTGAAGCTTTCTTT,.,.,TRBV6-5,TRBJ1-1
CASKDTGGNSPLHF,TGTGCCAGTAAAGACACAGGGGGAAATTCACCCCTCCACTTT,TRBD1,.,TRBV19,TRBJ1-6
CASSSHTMNTEAFF,TGTGCCAGCAGCAGCCACACTATGAACACTGAAGCTTTCTTT,.,.,TRBV6-5,TRBJ1-1
CAISGGGTRNGQYF,TGTGCCATCAGCGGCGGGGGGACCCGGAACGGGCAGTACTTC,TRBD2,.,TRBV10-3,TRBJ2-7
CASIAGGSPETQYF,TGTGCCAGCATCGCAGGGGGCTCCCCAGAGACCCAGTACTTC,TRBD1,once,TRBV28,TRBJ2-5
CASSWTGNNEQFF,TGTGCCAGCAGCTGGACAGGGAATAATGAGCAGTTCTTC,TRBD1,.,TRBV7-3,TRBJ2-1
CATNGGGGWEAFF,TGTGCCACGAACGGTGGGGGGGGCTGGGAAGCTTTCTTT,.,.,TRBV15,TRBJ1-1
CASSLAGKSYEQYF,TGCGCCAGCAGCTTGGCCGGGAAATCCTACGAGCAGTACTTC,.,.,TRBV5-1,TRBJ2-7
CASSFTSSYEQYF,TGTGCCAGCAGCTTTACAAGCTCCTACGAGCAGTACTTC,.,.,TRBV7-9,TRBJ2-7
CSVDIGTDTQYF,TGCAGCGTTGACATAGGCACAGATACGCAGTATTTT,.,.,TRBV29-1,TRBJ2-3
CASENSGGAGDTQYF,TGTGCCAGCGAGAATAGCGGGGGGGCCGGGGATACGCAGTATTTT,TRBD2,.,TRBV2,TRBJ2-3
CASSRDTITEAFF,TGTGCCAGCAGCCGGGACACTATCACTGAAGCTTTCTTT,.,.,TRBV7-2,TRBJ1-1
CASSQSAPRGGTEAFF,TGCGCCAGCAGCCAGTCCGCCCCCCGGGGGGGCACTGAAGCTTTCTTT,.,.,TRBV4-1,TRBJ1-1
CASSFGDRGPGTEAFF,TGTGCCAGCAGCTTTGGGGACAGGGGGCCGGGCACTGAAGCTTTCTTT,TRBD1,once,TRBV7-9,TRBJ1-1